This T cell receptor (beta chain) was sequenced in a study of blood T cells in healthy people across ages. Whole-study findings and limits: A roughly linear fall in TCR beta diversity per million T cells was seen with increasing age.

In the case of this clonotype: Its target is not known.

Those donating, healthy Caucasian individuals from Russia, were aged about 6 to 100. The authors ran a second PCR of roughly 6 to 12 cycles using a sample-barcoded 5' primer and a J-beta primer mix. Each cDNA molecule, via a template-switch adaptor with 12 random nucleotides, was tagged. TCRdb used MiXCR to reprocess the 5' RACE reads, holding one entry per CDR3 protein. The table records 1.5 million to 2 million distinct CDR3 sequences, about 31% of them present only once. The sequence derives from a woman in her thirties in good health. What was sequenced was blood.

CDR3 in DNA: TGTGCCAGCAGCTTAGGGACCTCAAATACGCAGTATTTT. Translated: CASSLGTSNTQYF. The J gene is TRBJ2-3, the V gene TRBV11-3; D gene unclear. Per germline, CDR1 SGHNT and CDR2 YENEEA. The CDR3 sequence is 13 residues long. The V end was cut by 1 base, the J end by 7 bases, with 9 bases between. Filled out from reference TRBV11-3 and TRBJ2-3, the complete variable domain reads EAGVVQSPRYKIIEKKQPVAFWCNPISGHNTLYWYLQNLGQGPELLIRYENEEAVDDSQLPKDRFSAERLKGVDSTLKIQPAELGDSAVYLCASSLGTSNTQYFGPGTRLTVL.